Sequencing of this T cell receptor beta chain was carried out in a study of T cells in Graves' hyperthyroidism and ophthalmopathy. On the study more broadly: The authors collected peripheral blood at initial diagnosis, before any treatment.

It was RNA transcripts that yielded the amplified TCR beta CDR3 regions. First-round RT-PCR targeting the TCR CDR3 was performed with the HTBI primer set. TCRdb passed the multiplex PCR reads through MiXCR, listing each CDR3 protein once. The top ten clones hold over 15% of a sample with around 500,000 distinct CDR3 sequences, 13% to 15% of them seen once. The study based diagnoses on clinical symptoms, serum thyroxine and TRAb, thyroid ultrasound and orbital computed tomography. The authors took PBMCs from 10 ml fresh peripheral blood. At least ten counts were recorded for this clonotype. The CDR3 contains 13 residues. Germline CDR1 ENHRY, CDR2 SYGVKD. J lost 0 bases, V lost 8 bases, and 2 bases had no gene match.

The TCR comes from a woman aged 18 to 35 with Graves' hyperthyroidism. The chain is built from TRBV10-3 and TRBJ2-7; 9 bases fit TRBD1. Material: blood. The DNA for the CDR3 is TGTGCCATCGGGACAGGGTACTCCTACGAGCAGTACGTC. It codes for CAIGTGYSYEQYV.